This T cell receptor (beta chain) was recovered during a study of T cells in Graves' hyperthyroidism and ophthalmopathy. This clonotype has a handful of counts. The antigen remains unidentified. Whole-study findings and limits: Separating ophthalmopathy from stable hyperthyroidism was achieved by a 13 V-J model.

V lost 4 bases to trimming and J lost 0 bases, with 15 bases between them. The CDR3 runs 16 residues. Germline values: CDR1 ENHRY, CDR2 SYGVKD. Amplification of TCR beta CDR3 regions used RNA as the template. The HTBI primer set drove a first-round RT-PCR of the TCR CDR3. TCRdb called the multiplex PCR reads again in MiXCR, with one record for every CDR3 protein. The repertoire holds roughly 500,000 distinct CDR3 sequences, about 46% seen once, with 35% to 50% in the top ten. For the diagnoses, clinical symptoms, serum thyroxine and TRAb, thyroid ultrasound and orbital computed tomography were used. This receptor was identified in an adult woman with Graves' disease, either hyperthyroidism or ophthalmopathy (not recorded which). Sequenced material: peripheral blood or thyroid tissue (not recorded which). V is TRBV10-3 and J is TRBJ1-1, with a possible D match to TRBD1 (5 bases). This CDR3 reads CAISAWGDGVNTEAFF. CDR3 nucleotides: TGTGCCATCAGTGCCTGGGGCGATGGGGTGAACACTGAAGCTTTCTTT.